Following are 2 T cell receptor beta chains from one sample sequenced in a study of CD8 T cells in Susac syndrome. Reverse transcription of about 0.45 to 1 ug RNA was carried out with random hexamers. TCRdb processed the immunoSEQ multiplex PCR reads anew with MiXCR; each CDR3 protein has one entry. The table includes approximately 260,000 distinct CDR3 sequences, 90% to 97% detected once. Sequenced: CD4+ T cells from PBMCs. The receptors shown here come from a human donor with Susac syndrome.

This chain connects TRBV11-2 to TRBJ2-2; D unclear. Germline values: CDR1 SGHAT, CDR2 FQNNGV. CDR3 length: 14 residues. The V end was cut by 5 bases, the J end by 5 bases, with 12 bases between. CDR3 loop: CASSRNQITGELFF. CDR3 coding DNA: TGTGCCAGCAGCCGAAACCAGATTACCGGGGAGCTGTTTTTT. Full variable domain (missing parts from reference TRBV11-2 and TRBJ2-2): EAGVAQSPRYKIIEKRQSVAFWCNPISGHATLYWYQQILGQGPKLLIQFQNNGVVDDSQLPKDRFSAERLKGVDSTLKIQPAKLEDSAVYLCASSRNQITGELFFGEGSRLTVL.

The chain couples TRBV7-3 to TRBJ1-1, with D possibly matching TRBD1 (5 bases). CDR1 SGHTA and CDR2 FQGTGA come from the germline V gene. Trimming removed 3 bases at V and 10 bases at J, with 15 bases between. CDR3 length: 13 residues. As DNA, the CDR3 is TGTGCCAGCAGCTTGGAACCGGGGCGTGTAGCTTTCTTT. This gives the protein CASSLEPGRVAFF.